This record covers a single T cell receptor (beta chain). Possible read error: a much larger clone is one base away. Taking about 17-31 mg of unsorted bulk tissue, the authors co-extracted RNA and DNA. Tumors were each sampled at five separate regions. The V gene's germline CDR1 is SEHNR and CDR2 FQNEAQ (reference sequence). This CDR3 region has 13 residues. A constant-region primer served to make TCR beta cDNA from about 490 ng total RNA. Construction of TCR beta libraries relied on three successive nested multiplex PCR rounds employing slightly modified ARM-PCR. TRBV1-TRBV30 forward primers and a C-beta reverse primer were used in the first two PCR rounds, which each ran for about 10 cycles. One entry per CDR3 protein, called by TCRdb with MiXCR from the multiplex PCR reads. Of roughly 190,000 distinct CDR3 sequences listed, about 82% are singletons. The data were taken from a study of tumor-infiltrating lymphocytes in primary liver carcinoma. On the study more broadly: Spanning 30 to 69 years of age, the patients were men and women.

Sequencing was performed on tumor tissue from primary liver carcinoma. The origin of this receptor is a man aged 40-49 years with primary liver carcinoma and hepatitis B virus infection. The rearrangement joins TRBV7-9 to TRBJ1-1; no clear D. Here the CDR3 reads CVSSFTGNTEAFF. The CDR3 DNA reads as TGTGTCAGCAGCTTTACGGGGAACACTGAAGCTTTCTTT.